This T cell receptor beta chain was sequenced in a study of cytomegalovirus exposure and HLA in healthy donors. Germline V gene sequence: CDR1 MGHRA, CDR2 YSYEKL. The CDR3 sequence is 12 residues long. V dropped 1 base and J dropped 7 bases, with 7 bases sitting between them. Sequencing was performed with immunoSEQ multiplex PCR; in TCRdb, only in-frame clones are kept and a portion is missing. The sample gives fewer than 200,000 clones, roughly 85% of which show up once; roughly 15% is in the top ten. The V and J genes are TRBV4-1 and TRBJ1-1; TRBD1 might be the D (6 bases). This clonotype was sampled from a man aged 18 to 29 in good health and CMV-seropositive. Material: PBMCs. CDR3 sequence (DNA): TGCGCCAGCAGCCAAGTCAGGGGTGAAGCTTTCTTT. Amino acid sequence: CASSQVRGEAFF.